This T cell receptor (beta chain) is drawn from a study of T cells in Graves' hyperthyroidism and ophthalmopathy. The overall study: Before any treatment, at initial diagnosis, peripheral blood was collected. Study results and caveats: The model's output predicted ophthalmopathy at a median of roughly seven months prior to onset. Peripheral blood also featured most of the thyroid clonotypes expanded above 0.001.

The table lists this clonotype with a few counts. Its specificity is unknown. Clinicians diagnosed patients from clinical symptoms, serum thyroxine and TRAb, thyroid ultrasound and orbital computed tomography. Trimming left V 2 bases short and J 5 bases short, with 12 bases between. Germline assignment: CDR1 KGHSH and CDR2 LQKENI. The CDR3 runs 14 residues. Using RNA transcripts as the source, TCR beta CDR3 regions were amplified. In the first-round RT-PCR of the TCR CDR3, the HTBI primer set was used. TCRdb called the multiplex PCR reads again in MiXCR, with one record for every CDR3 protein. The data contain some 510,000 distinct CDR3 sequences, roughly 20% of them seen just once; the ten biggest clones take up less than 30%.

The chain combines TRBV18 with TRBJ1-2; TRBD1 is a possible D gene (6 bases). Sequencing was performed on blood. This TCR derives from a man between 18 and 35 years old with Graves' hyperthyroidism. CDR3 residues: CASSPNNGQYGYTF. CDR3 nucleotide sequence: TGTGCCAGCTCACCAAATAATGGACAGTATGGCTACACCTTC.